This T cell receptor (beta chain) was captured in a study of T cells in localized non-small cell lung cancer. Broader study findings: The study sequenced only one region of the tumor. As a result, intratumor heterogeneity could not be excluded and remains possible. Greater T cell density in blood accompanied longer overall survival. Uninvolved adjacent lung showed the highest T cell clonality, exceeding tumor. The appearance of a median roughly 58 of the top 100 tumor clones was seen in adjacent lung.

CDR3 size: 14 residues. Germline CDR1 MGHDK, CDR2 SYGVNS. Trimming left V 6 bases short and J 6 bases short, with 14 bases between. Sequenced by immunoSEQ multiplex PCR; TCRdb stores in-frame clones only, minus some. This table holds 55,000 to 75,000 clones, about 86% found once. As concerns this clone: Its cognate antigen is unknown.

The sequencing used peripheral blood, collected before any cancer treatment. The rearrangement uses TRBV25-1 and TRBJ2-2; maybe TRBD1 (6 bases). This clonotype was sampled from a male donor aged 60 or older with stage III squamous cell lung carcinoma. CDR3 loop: CASRAKTGSGELFF. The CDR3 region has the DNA TGTGCCAGCAGAGCAAAAACAGGGTCCGGGGAGCTGTTTTTT.